This T cell receptor (beta chain) was sequenced during a study of blood T cell repertoires in COVID-19. The V segment lost 1 base and the J segment 7 bases; nucleotides outside the gene matches: 7. The CDR3 totals 16 residues. Germline loops: CDR1 KGHSH, CDR2 LQKENI. The table came from immunoSEQ multiplex PCR; TCRdb's copy has only in-frame clones and leaves some out. The data hold 88,000 or so clones, with around 75% observed a single time. This TCR was sampled from a human donor in a cohort sampled during active COVID-19. Sequencing was done on a sample of peripheral blood. The chain carries TRBV18 and TRBJ2-1; 10 bases match TRBD2. CDR3 region: CASSPLGSGRGNEQFF. The DNA of the CDR3 is TGTGCCAGCTCACCACTGGGCAGCGGGAGGGGGAATGAGCAGTTCTTC.